The T cell receptor beta chain described here comes from a study of T cells in Graves' hyperthyroidism and ophthalmopathy. Deletions cut 3 bases from V and 5 bases from J, with 13 bases between. This CDR3 is 14 amino acids long. Germline-derived CDR1 and CDR2 are KGHSH and LQKENI. This clonotype was seen repeatedly, ten times or more. TCR beta CDR3 regions were amplified from RNA transcripts. TCR CDR3 underwent first-round RT-PCR with the HTBI primer set. One entry per CDR3 protein, called by TCRdb with MiXCR from the multiplex PCR reads. The sample shows 550,000 to 850,000 distinct CDR3 sequences, roughly 20% of them seen only once.

The chain has TRBV18 and TRBJ2-5; tentatively, D is TRBD2 (6 bases). What was sequenced was blood. This sequence originates from a woman aged 45-60 years with Graves' hyperthyroidism that later progressed to Graves' ophthalmopathy. CDR3 loop: CASSPRGALETQYF. The DNA of the CDR3 is TGTGCCAGCTCACCCCGCGGGGCCCTCGAGACCCAGTACTTC.